Listed below are T cell receptor beta chains from one sample, sequenced in a study of cytomegalovirus exposure and HLA in healthy donors. Libraries were prepared by immunoSEQ multiplex PCR; TCRdb keeps only in-frame clonotypes and omits some of them. The sample holds about 260,000 clones, just under 85% seen once. The specimen sequenced was PBMCs. These receptors came from a woman aged 35 to 49 in good health and CMV-seropositive. CDR3s include the opening cysteine and the closing phenylalanine or tryptophan. Fields, in order: J gene, clone size, D gene, V gene, CDR3 protein, CDR3 DNA. A D gene is named only where the DNA matches it firmly. Rows may omit the clone size; those that give it use once, few, many or a size class.

TRBJ2-7 - - TRBV13 CASGRVWREQYF TGTGCCAGCGGCCGGGTCTGGAGGGAGCAGTACTTC
TRBJ2-1 - TRBD2 TRBV6-5 CASSYWGGRSNNEQFF TGTGCCAGCAGTTACTGGGGCGGGAGAAGTAACAATGAGCAGTTCTTC
TRBJ2-1 once - TRBV6-4 CASSGLGPGAYNEQFF TGTGCCAGCAGTGGACTAGGCCCCGGAGCCTACAATGAGCAGTTCTTC
TRBJ1-1 - - TRBV5-4 CASSFRDKNTEAFF TGTGCCAGCAGCTTCCGGGACAAGAACACTGAAGCTTTCTTT
TRBJ2-7 - TRBD1 TRBV28 CASRRQVGQGSPEQYF TGTGCCAGCAGACGGCAGGTGGGACAGGGGTCCCCCGAGCAGTACTTC
TRBJ2-3 - - TRBV30 CAWNKKSSTDTQYF TGTGCCTGGAACAAGAAGTCCAGCACAGATACGCAGTATTTT
TRBJ2-3 once TRBD1 TRBV2 CASSEAPGQQGTDTQYF TGTGCCAGCAGTGAAGCCCCGGGACAGCAGGGCACAGATACGCAGTATTTT
TRBJ2-7 - TRBD2 TRBV28 CASSSVSGTYEQYF TGTGCCAGCAGTTCGGTTAGCGGGACCTACGAGCAGTACTTC
TRBJ1-1 few - TRBV23-1 CAVREPRLGKYRDSLKAFF TGCGCCGTCCGGGAGCCTAGGCTAGGGAAATATCGGGACTCGCTGAAAGCTTTCTTT
TRBJ2-7 - - TRBV30 CAWSGTHPPYEQYF TGTGCCTGGAGCGGGACACACCCGCCCTACGAGCAGTACTTC